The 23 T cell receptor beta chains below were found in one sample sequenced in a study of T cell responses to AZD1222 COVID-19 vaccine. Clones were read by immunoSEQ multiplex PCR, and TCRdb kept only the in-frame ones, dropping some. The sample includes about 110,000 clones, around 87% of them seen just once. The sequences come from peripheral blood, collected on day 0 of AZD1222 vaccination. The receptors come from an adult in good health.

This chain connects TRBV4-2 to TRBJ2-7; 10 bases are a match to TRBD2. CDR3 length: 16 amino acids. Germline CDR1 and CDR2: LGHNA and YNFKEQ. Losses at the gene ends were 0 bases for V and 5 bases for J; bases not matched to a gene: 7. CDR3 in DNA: TGTGCCAGCAGCCAAGATCTAGAGCGGGGGGGTAACGAGCAGTACTTC. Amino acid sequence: CASSQDLERGGNEQYF.

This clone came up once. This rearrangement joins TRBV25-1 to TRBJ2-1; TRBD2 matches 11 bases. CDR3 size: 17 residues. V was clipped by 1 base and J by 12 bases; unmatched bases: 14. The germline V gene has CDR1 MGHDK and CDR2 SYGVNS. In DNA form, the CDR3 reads TGTGCCAGCAGTGAATCGAGCTCGGGACTAGCGGCCCCCCGGCAGTTCTTC. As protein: CASSESSSGLAAPRQFF.

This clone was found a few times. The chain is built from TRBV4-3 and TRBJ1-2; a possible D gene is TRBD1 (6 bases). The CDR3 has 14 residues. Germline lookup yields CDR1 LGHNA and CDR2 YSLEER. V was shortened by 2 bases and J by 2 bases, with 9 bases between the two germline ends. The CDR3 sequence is CASSQFTGNYGYTF. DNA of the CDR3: TGCGCCAGCAGCCAATTCACAGGGAACTATGGCTACACCTTC.

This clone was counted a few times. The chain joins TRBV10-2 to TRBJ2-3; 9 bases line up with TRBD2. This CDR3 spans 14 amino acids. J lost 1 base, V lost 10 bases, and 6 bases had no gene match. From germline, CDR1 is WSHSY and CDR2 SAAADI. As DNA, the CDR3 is TGCGCCACCGTCGAGCGGGAGGGCACAGATACGCAGTATTTT. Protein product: CATVEREGTDTQYF.

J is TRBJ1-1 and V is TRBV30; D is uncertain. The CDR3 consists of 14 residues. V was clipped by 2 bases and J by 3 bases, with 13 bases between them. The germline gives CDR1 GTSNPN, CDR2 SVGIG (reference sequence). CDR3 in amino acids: CAWSRGREDTEAFF. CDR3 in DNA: TGTGCCTGGAGTCGCGGGCGGGAGGACACTGAAGCTTTCTTT. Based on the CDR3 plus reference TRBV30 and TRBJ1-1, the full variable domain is SQTIHQWPATLVQPVGSPLSLECTVEGTSNPNLYWYRQAAGRGLQLLFYSVGIGQISSEVPQNLSASRPQDRQFILSSKKLLLSDSGFYLCAWSRGREDTEAFFGQGTRLTVV.

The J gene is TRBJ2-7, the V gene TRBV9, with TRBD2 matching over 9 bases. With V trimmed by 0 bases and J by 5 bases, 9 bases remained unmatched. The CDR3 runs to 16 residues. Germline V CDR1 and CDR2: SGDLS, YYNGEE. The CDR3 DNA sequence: TGTGCCAGCAGCGTAGGGTTAGCGGGAGTTTCTCACGAGCAGTACTTC. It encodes CASSVGLAGVSHEQYF.

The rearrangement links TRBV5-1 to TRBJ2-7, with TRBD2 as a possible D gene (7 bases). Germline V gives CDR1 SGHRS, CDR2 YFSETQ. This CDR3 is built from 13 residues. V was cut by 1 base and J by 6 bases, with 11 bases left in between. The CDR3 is CASSLQGRGEQYF. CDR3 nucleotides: TGCGCCAGCAGCTTGCAGGGGAGGGGCGAGCAGTACTTC.

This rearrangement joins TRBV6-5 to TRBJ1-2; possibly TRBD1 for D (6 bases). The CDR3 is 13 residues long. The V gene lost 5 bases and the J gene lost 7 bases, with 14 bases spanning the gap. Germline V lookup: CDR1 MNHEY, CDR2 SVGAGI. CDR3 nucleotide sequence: TGTGCCAGCAGTCTACAGGGAGCGGGTGGCTACACCTTC. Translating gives CASSLQGAGGYTF.

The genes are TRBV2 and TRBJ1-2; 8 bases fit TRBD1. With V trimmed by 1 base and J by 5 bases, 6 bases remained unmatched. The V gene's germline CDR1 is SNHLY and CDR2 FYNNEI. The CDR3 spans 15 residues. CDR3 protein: CASSEVGRGHYGYTF. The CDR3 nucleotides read TGTGCCAGCAGTGAAGTGGGCAGGGGGCATTATGGCTACACCTTC.

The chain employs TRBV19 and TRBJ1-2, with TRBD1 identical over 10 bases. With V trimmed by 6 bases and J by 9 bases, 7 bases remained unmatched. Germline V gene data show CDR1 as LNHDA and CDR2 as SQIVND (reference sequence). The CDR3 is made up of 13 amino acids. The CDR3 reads CASRPDRGLSYTF. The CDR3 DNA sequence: TGTGCCAGTAGACCGGACAGGGGGTTGAGCTACACCTTC. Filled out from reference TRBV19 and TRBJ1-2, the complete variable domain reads DGGITQSPKYLFRKEGQNVTLSCEQNLNHDAMYWYRQDPGQGLRLIYYSQIVNDFQKGDIAEGYSVSREKKESFPLTVTSAQKNPTAFYLCASRPDRGLSYTFGSGTRLTVV.

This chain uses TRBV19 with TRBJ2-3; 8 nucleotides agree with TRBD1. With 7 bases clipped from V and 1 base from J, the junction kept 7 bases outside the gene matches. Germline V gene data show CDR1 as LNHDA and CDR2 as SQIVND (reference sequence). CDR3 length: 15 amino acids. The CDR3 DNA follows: TGTGCCAGTACCAAAGTGACAGGGGGCACAGATACGCAGTATTTT. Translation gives CASTKVTGGTDTQYF. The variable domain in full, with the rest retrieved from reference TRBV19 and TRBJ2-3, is DGGITQSPKYLFRKEGQNVTLSCEQNLNHDAMYWYRQDPGQGLRLIYYSQIVNDFQKGDIAEGYSVSREKKESFPLTVTSAQKNPTAFYLCASTKVTGGTDTQYFGPGTRLTVL.

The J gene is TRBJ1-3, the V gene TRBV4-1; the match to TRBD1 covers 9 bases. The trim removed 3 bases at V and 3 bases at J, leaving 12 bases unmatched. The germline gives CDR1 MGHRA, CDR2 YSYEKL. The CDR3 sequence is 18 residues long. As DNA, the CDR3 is TGCGCCAGCAGCCATTCTTTGGCCGGGACAGGGATTGGAAACACCATATATTTT. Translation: CASSHSLAGTGIGNTIYF.

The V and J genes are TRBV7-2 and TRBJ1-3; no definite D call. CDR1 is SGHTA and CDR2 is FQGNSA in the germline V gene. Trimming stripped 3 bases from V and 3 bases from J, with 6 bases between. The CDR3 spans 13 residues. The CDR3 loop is CASSFGVGNTIYF. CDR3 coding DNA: TGTGCCAGCAGCTTCGGGGTTGGAAACACCATATATTTT.

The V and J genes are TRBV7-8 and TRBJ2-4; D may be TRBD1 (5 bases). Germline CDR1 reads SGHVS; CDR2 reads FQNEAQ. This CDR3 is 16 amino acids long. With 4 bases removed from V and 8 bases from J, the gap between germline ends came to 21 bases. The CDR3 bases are TGTGCCAGCAGCTCCCCGTTGATTATGGGGCTAGACATTCAGTACTTC. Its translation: CASSSPLIMGLDIQYF.

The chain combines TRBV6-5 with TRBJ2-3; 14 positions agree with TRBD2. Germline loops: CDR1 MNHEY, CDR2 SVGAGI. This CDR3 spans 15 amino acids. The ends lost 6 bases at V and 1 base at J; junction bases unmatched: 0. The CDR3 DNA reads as TGTGCCAGCAGGGGACTAGCGGGGGGCACAGATACGCAGTATTTT. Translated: CASRGLAGGTDTQYF.

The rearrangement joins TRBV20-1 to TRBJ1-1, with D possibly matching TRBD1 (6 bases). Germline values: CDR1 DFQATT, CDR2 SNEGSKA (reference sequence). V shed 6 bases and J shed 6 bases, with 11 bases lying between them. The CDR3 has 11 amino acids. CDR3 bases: TGCAGTGCAAGACAGGTCCCTGAAGCTTTCTTT. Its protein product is CSARQVPEAFF.

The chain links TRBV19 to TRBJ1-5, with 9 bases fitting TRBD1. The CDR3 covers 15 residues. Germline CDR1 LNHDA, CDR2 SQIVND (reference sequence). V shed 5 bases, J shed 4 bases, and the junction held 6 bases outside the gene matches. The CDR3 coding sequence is TGTGCCAGTAGTGCCTGGACAGGGGAGAATCAGCCCCAGCATTTT. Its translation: CASSAWTGENQPQHF. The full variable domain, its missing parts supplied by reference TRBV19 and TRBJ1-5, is DGGITQSPKYLFRKEGQNVTLSCEQNLNHDAMYWYRQDPGQGLRLIYYSQIVNDFQKGDIAEGYSVSREKKESFPLTVTSAQKNPTAFYLCASSAWTGENQPQHFGDGTRLSIL.

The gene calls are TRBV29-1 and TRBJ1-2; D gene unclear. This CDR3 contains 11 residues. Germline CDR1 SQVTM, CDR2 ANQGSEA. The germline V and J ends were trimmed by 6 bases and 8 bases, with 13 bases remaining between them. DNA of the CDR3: TGCAGCGTCTTAGAGGGCGGAGGCTACACCTTC. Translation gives CSVLEGGGYTF.

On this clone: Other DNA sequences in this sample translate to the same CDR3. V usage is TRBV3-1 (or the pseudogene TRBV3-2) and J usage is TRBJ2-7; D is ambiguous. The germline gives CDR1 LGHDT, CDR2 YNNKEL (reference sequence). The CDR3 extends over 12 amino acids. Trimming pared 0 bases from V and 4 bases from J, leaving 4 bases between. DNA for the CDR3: TGTGCCAGCAGCCAAGAGTCTTACGAGCAGTACTTC. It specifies CASSQESYEQYF.

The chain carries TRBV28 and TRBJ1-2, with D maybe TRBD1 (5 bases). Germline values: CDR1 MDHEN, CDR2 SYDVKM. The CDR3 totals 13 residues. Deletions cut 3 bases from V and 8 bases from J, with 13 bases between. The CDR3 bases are TGTGCCAGCAGTTTTGGGGGAGGGCAAGGCTACACCTTC. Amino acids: CASSFGGGQGYTF.

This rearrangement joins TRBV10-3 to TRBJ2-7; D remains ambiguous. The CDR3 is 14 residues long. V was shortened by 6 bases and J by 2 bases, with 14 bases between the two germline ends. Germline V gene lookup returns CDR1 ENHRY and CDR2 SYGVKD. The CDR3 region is CAISEMPGPYEQYF. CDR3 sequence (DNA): TGTGCCATCAGCGAAATGCCCGGTCCCTACGAGCAGTACTTC.

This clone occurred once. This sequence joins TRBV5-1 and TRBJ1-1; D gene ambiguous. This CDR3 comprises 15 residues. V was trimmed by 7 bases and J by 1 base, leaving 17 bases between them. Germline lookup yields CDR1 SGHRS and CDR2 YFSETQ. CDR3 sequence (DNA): TGCGCCAGCGAACCCGGCATTCTCTCGAACACTGAAGCTTTCTTT. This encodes CASEPGILSNTEAFF.

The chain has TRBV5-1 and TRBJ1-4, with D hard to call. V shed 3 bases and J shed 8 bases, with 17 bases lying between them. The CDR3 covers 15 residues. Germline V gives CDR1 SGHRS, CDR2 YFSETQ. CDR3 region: CASSYADPEVEKLFF. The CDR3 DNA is TGCGCCAGCAGCTACGCGGACCCGGAGGTGGAAAAACTGTTTTTT.